The 26 T cell receptor beta chains reported below all come from one sample, sequenced in a study of T cell responses to AZD1222 COVID-19 vaccine. Sequenced by immunoSEQ multiplex PCR; TCRdb stores in-frame clones only, minus some. Of some 110,000 clones listed, about 90% are singletons. Sequencing used peripheral blood, obtained on day 0 of AZD1222 vaccination. The source of these receptors is an adult in good health.

This clone was seen only once. The chain employs TRBV18 and TRBJ1-3; possible D gene TRBD1, 5 bases. Trimming cost V 3 bases and J 2 bases, with 14 bases left between them. This CDR3 spans 16 amino acids. Germline CDR1 KGHSH, CDR2 LQKENI. The CDR3 loop reads CASSPTGAGPGNTIYF. The CDR3 nucleotides are TGTGCCAGCTCACCGACTGGGGCAGGGCCTGGAAACACCATATATTTT.

The chain employs TRBV7-2 and TRBJ2-2; 7 bases line up with TRBD2. CDR1 SGHTA and CDR2 FQGNSA come from the germline V gene. The CDR3 has 15 residues. J gave up 7 bases and V 2 bases, and 7 bases lay outside the gene matches. CDR3 region: CASSLWTRVVGELFF. In DNA form, the CDR3 reads TGTGCCAGCAGCTTATGGACTAGGGTTGTCGGGGAGCTGTTTTTT.

The chain uses TRBV5-1 and TRBJ2-1, with 7 bases matching TRBD2. This CDR3 is 16 amino acids long. The trim removed 0 bases at V and 3 bases at J, leaving 6 bases unmatched. The germline CDR1 and CDR2 sequences are SGHRS and YFSETQ. The CDR3 coding sequence is TGCGCCAGCAGCTTGGGGGACTACCCAGTCTACAATGAGCAGTTCTTC. Protein: CASSLGDYPVYNEQFF.

The rearrangement uses TRBV28 and TRBJ1-1, with no clear D. This CDR3 is 15 amino acids long. The ends were cut back, 6 bases at V and 1 base at J, with 15 bases in the middle. Germline V gene sequence: CDR1 MDHEN, CDR2 SYDVKM. CDR3: CASSPSERTNTEAFF. For the CDR3, the DNA is TGTGCCAGCAGCCCTTCAGAGAGGACGAACACTGAAGCTTTCTTT.

The chain carries TRBV15 and TRBJ1-5; no firm D call. V lost 0 bases and J 6 bases, leaving 3 bases between the germline ends. The CDR3 has 12 amino acids. CDR1 is LNHNV and CDR2 is YYDKDF in the germline V gene (reference sequence). In nucleotides, the CDR3 is TGTGCCACCAGCAGAGATATTCAGCCCCAGCATTTT. Its protein product is CATSRDIQPQHF.

The chain links TRBV27 to TRBJ2-7; the D is unclear. The CDR3 extends over 11 amino acids. V was clipped by 4 bases and J by 3 bases, with 4 bases between them. Germline-derived CDR1 and CDR2 are MNHEY and SMNVEV (reference sequence). The CDR3 sequence: CASSSNYEQYF. The DNA of the CDR3 is TGTGCCAGCAGTTCCAACTACGAGCAGTACTTC.

There are a few counts of this clone. V is TRBV19 and J is TRBJ2-3; TRBD1 is a possible D gene (5 bases). V lost 3 bases and J 0 bases, leaving 7 bases between the germline ends. Germline V gene lookup returns CDR1 LNHDA and CDR2 SQIVND (reference sequence). The CDR3 spans 14 residues. CDR3 sequence: CASSIKGSTDTQYF. Here the CDR3 DNA reads TGTGCCAGTAGTATCAAGGGGAGCACAGATACGCAGTATTTT.

The chain joins TRBV9 to TRBJ1-3, with 7 bases that match TRBD1. CDR3 length: 16 residues. CDR1 is SGDLS, CDR2 YYNGEE, per germline. V was pared by 8 bases and J by 0 bases, with 11 bases of the junction left unmatched. The CDR3 DNA reads as TGTGCCAGGGTTAGGGACAGTGACCCCTCTGGAAACACCATATATTTT. Translated, it gives CARVRDSDPSGNTIYF.

The chain couples TRBV12-5 to TRBJ2-7, with no clear D. Germline CDR1 LGHNT, CDR2 FRNRAP. Trimming removed 10 bases from V and 1 base from J, with 14 bases in between. The CDR3 totals 13 residues. The CDR3 DNA is TGTGCTATAACGGGCCCACGGTCCTACGAGCAGTACTTC. Protein product: CAITGPRSYEQYF.

The genes are TRBV7-2 and TRBJ2-7; D is unclear. Germline CDR1 reads SGHTA; CDR2 reads FQGNSA. The CDR3 has 14 residues. V dropped 5 bases and J dropped 3 bases, with 14 bases sitting between them. The CDR3 region has the DNA TGTGCCAGCAGCCGGACGCCGGAGCTCTACGAGCAGTACTTC. This encodes CASSRTPELYEQYF.

This clone was counted only a few times. The chain has TRBV11-2 and TRBJ1-2; D is perhaps TRBD1 (5 bases). V shed 4 bases and J shed 0 bases, with 15 bases lying between them. The CDR3 is 16 amino acids. The germline V gene encodes CDR1 SGHAT and CDR2 FQNNGV. CDR3 sequence: CASSSGRTLPNYGYTF. The CDR3 DNA reads TGTGCCAGCAGCTCGGGACGGACGCTTCCTAACTATGGCTACACCTTC. The whole variable domain, filled in from reference TRBV11-2 and TRBJ1-2, reads EAGVAQSPRYKIIEKRQSVAFWCNPISGHATLYWYQQILGQGPKLLIQFQNNGVVDDSQLPKDRFSAERLKGVDSTLKIQPAKLEDSAVYLCASSSGRTLPNYGYTFGSGTRLTVV.

The J gene is TRBJ2-5, the V gene TRBV21-1; the DNA was not used to check the table's D call, TRBD2. TRBV21-1 is a pseudogene segment. CDR3 length: 16 residues. The CDR3 nucleotides read TGTGCCAGCAGCCGGGGACTAGCGGGGGAAGAAGAGACCCAGTACTTC. Its protein product is CASSRGLAGEEETQYF.

The rearrangement links TRBV11-3 to TRBJ2-7; D is perhaps TRBD1 (6 bases). From germline, CDR1 is SGHNT and CDR2 YENEEA. Trimming took off 2 bases at V and 3 bases at J, with 11 bases between the two ends. This CDR3 has 14 residues. This CDR3 reads CASSLSGGVYEQYF. The DNA for the CDR3 is TGTGCCAGCAGCTTATCTGGGGGCGTCTACGAGCAGTACTTC.

This clone was found once. The rearrangement joins TRBV9 to TRBJ2-7, with D possibly matching TRBD1 (6 bases). CDR1 is SGDLS, CDR2 YYNGEE, per germline. Trimming shortened V by 3 bases and J by 3 bases, and 19 bases separated the two germline ends. This CDR3 is built from 16 residues. The CDR3 sequence is CASSDPLGSGVYEQYF. The CDR3 DNA is TGTGCCAGCAGCGATCCCTTAGGGTCAGGGGTCTACGAGCAGTACTTC.

The chain employs TRBV2 and TRBJ1-5; D possibly corresponds to TRBD1 (5 bases). In germline, CDR1 is SNHLY, CDR2 FYNNEI. CDR3 length: 12 amino acids. Trimming removed 8 bases from V and 6 bases from J, with 11 bases in between. The CDR3: CASDQGGQPQHF. The CDR3 DNA is TGTGCCAGCGATCAGGGAGGTCAGCCCCAGCATTTT.

This clone was seen just once. This sequence joins TRBV12-3 or TRBV12-4 and TRBJ1-1; D ambiguous. The CDR3 extends over 13 amino acids. V was clipped by 3 bases and J by 5 bases, with 10 bases between them. The CDR3 reads CASSLAQDTEAFF. The CDR3 coding sequence is TGTGCCAGCAGTTTGGCGCAGGATACTGAAGCTTTCTTT.

The chain uses TRBV15 and TRBJ1-1; D may be TRBD1 (5 bases). The CDR3 runs to 13 residues. The germline V gene encodes CDR1 LNHNV and CDR2 YYDKDF (reference sequence). V dropped 5 bases and J dropped 5 bases, with 12 bases sitting between them. Here the CDR3 reads CATSSGKRTEAFF. DNA of the CDR3: TGTGCCACCAGCTCAGGGAAGAGGACTGAAGCTTTCTTT. The variable domain in full, completed from reference TRBV15 and TRBJ1-1, reads DAMVIQNPRYQVTQFGKPVTLSCSQTLNHNVMYWYQQKSSQAPKLLFHYYDKDFNNEADTPDNFQSRRPNTSFCFLDIRSPGLGDTAMYLCATSSGKRTEAFFGQGTRLTVV.

V usage is TRBV27 and J usage is TRBJ2-1; a possible D gene is TRBD2 (6 bases). The CDR3 extends over 15 amino acids. V was trimmed by 5 bases and J by 9 bases, leaving 20 bases between them. Germline V gene data show CDR1 as MNHEY and CDR2 as SMNVEV (reference sequence). In nucleotides, the CDR3 is TGTGCCAGCAGTACTTATAGGGGACTCAACGTTGAGCAGTTCTTC. Translating gives CASSTYRGLNVEQFF.

The chain carries TRBV2 and TRBJ1-2; TRBD1 aligns across 8 bases. V dropped 3 bases and J dropped 6; count of bases not matched to a gene: 6. The germline V gene has CDR1 SNHLY and CDR2 FYNNEI. The CDR3 is 14 amino acids. The CDR3 DNA is TGTGCCAGCAGTGACCCGAACAGGGGGAATGGCTACACCTTC. Its translation: CASSDPNRGNGYTF.

The chain links TRBV5-4 to TRBJ2-7, with D possibly TRBD2 on 6 matching bases. The CDR3 runs 15 residues. The germline V gene has CDR1 SGHNT and CDR2 YYREEE (reference sequence). V was clipped by 5 bases and J by 1 base, with 16 bases between them. DNA of the CDR3: TGTGCCAGCAGTCGGGTGTGGGGAGGTTCCTACGAGCAGTACTTC. The encoded protein is CASSRVWGGSYEQYF.

Concerning this clone: The sample has other DNA sequences that encode this CDR3 too. The genes are TRBV28 and TRBJ1-5, with 10 bases aligning to TRBD1. V shed 7 bases, J shed 4 bases, and the junction held 4 bases outside the gene matches. Germline V CDR1 and CDR2: MDHEN, SYDVKM. The CDR3 is made up of 14 amino acids. CDR3 sequence (DNA): TGTGCCAGCACAGACAGGGGGCGAAATCAGCCCCAGCATTTT. Translating gives CASTDRGRNQPQHF.

The rearrangement links TRBV7-6 to TRBJ2-1; a weak D match, TRBD1 (7 bases). The germline CDR1 and CDR2 sequences are SGHVS and FNYEAQ. With 5 bases removed from V and 4 bases from J, the gap between germline ends came to 18 bases. This CDR3 comprises 16 residues. CDR3 coding DNA: TGTGCCAGCAGCCTCCGGGGGCAGGGGGGTTACAATGAGCAGTTCTTC. Amino acids: CASSLRGQGGYNEQFF.

The table lists this clone with a count of one. The CDR3 coding sequence is TGTGCCAGCAGATACGGCCATTCCGGGGAGCTGTTTTTT. Translation gives CASRYGHSGELFF. The chain recombines TRBV28 with TRBJ2-2; D is ambiguous. The length of the CDR3 is 13 residues. Looked up from germline, CDR1 is MDHEN and CDR2 is SYDVKM. Trimming pared 6 bases from V and 6 bases from J, leaving 11 bases between.

The V call is TRBV6-1, the J call TRBJ1-1, with D maybe TRBD1 (6 bases). CDR1 is MNHNS, CDR2 SASEGT, per germline. The CDR3 is made up of 15 amino acids. The V and J ends lost 0 bases and 8 bases respectively, with 16 bases between them. The CDR3 DNA reads as TGTGCCAGCAGTGAAGCGGGCGTAGGCGGGACAGAAGCTTTCTTT. It codes for CASSEAGVGGTEAFF.

This chain uses TRBV13 with TRBJ1-2, with no clear D. Germline-derived CDR1 and CDR2 are PRHDT and FYEKMQ (reference sequence). This CDR3 is built from 17 residues. V lost 1 base and J 1 base, leaving 16 bases between the germline ends. The CDR3 protein is CASSLEGLGVVNYGYTF. The CDR3 coding sequence is TGTGCCAGCAGCTTAGAAGGGTTAGGAGTGGTTAACTATGGCTACACCTTC. The full variable domain, rest sourced from reference TRBV13 and TRBJ1-2, is AAGVIQSPRHLIKEKRETATLKCYPIPRHDTVYWYQQGPGQDPQFLISFYEKMQSDKGSIPDRFSAQQFSDYHSELNMSSLELGDSALYFCASSLEGLGVVNYGYTFGSGTRLTVV.

The chain uses TRBV28 and TRBJ1-3, with D unresolved. V was cut by 6 bases and J by 1 base, with 4 bases left in between. Germline V lookup: CDR1 MDHEN, CDR2 SYDVKM. This CDR3 comprises 12 residues. The CDR3 bases are TGTGCCAGCAGGTCATCTGGAAACACCATATATTTT. Protein sequence: CASRSSGNTIYF.